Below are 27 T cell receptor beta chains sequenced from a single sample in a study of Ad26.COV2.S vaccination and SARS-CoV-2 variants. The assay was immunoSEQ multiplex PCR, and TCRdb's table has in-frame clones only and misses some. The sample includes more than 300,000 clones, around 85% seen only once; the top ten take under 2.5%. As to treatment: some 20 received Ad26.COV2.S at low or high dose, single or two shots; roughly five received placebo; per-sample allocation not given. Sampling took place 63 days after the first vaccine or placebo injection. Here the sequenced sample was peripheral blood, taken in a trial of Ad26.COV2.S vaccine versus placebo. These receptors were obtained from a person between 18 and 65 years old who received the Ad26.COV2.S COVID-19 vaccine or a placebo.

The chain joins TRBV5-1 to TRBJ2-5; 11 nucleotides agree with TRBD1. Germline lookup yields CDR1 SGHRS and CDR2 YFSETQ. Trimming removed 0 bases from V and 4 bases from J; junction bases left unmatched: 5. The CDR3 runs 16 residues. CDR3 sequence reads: CASSLGTGGFAETQYF. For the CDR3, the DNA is TGCGCCAGCAGCTTGGGGACAGGGGGCTTTGCAGAGACCCAGTACTTC. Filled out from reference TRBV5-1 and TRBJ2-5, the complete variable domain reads KAGVTQTPRYLIKTRGQQVTLSCSPISGHRSVSWYQQTPGQGLQFLFEYFSETQRNKGNFPGRFSGRQFSNSRSEMNVSTLELGDSALYLCASSLGTGGFAETQYFGPGTRLLVL.

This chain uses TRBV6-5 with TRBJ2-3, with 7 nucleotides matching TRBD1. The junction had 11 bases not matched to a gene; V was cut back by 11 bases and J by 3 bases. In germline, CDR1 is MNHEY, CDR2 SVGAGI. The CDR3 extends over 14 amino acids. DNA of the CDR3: TGTGCCGGGACCGGGACAGAATATACAGATACGCAGTATTTT. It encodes CAGTGTEYTDTQYF.

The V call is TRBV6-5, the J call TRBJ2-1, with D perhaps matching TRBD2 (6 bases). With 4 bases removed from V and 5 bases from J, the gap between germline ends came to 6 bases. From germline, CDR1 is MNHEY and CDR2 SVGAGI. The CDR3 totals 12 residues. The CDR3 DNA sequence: TGTGCCAGCAGTTGGGGGGACAATGAGCAGTTCTTC. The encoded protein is CASSWGDNEQFF.

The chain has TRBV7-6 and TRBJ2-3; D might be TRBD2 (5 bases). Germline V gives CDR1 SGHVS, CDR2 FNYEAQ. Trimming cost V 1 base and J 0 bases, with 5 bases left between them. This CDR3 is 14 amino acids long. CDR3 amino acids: CASSLGLSTDTQYF. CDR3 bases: TGTGCCAGCAGCTTAGGACTAAGCACAGATACGCAGTATTTT.

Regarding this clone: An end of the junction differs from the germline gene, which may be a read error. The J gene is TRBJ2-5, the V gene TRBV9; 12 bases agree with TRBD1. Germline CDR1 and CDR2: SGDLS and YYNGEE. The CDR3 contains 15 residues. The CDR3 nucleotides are TGTGCCAGCAGCGTGGGACAGGGGGCTCAAGGGACCCAGTACTTC. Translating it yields CASSVGQGAQGTQYF.

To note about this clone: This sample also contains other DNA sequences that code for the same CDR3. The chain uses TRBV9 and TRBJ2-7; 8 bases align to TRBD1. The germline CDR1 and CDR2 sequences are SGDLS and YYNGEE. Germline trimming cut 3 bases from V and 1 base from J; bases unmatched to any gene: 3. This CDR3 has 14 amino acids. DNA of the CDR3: TGTGCCAGCAGCGCGACAGGGGCATCCTACGAGCAGTACTTC. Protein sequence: CASSATGASYEQYF.

This chain's CDR3 is CASSLGAGTEAFF. The CDR3, as DNA: TGTGCCAGCAGCTTAGGGGCCGGTACTGAAGCTTTCTTT. The rearrangement joins TRBV7-7 to TRBJ1-1, with D unclear. V was cut by 1 base and J by 5 bases, with 8 bases left in between. This CDR3 is built from 13 residues. The V gene's germline CDR1 is SSHAT and CDR2 FNYEAQ (reference sequence).

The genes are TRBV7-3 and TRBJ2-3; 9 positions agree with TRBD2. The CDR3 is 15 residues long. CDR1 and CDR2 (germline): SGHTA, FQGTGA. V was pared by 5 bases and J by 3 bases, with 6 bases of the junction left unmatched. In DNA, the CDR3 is TGTGCCAGCAGCCGCGGGGGGGCCGGTACAGATACGCAGTATTTT. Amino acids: CASSRGGAGTDTQYF.

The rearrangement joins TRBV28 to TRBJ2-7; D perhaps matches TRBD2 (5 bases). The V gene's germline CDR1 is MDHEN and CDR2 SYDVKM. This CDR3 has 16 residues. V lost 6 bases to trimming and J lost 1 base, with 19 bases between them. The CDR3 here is CASRPGGGGRSYEQYF. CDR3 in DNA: TGTGCCAGCAGGCCCGGTGGAGGTGGTCGGTCCTACGAGCAGTACTTC.

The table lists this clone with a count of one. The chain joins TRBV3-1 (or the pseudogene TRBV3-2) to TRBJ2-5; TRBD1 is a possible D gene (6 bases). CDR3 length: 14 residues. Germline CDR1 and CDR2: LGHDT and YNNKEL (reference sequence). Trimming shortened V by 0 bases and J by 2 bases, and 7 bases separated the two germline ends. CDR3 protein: CASSQETGQETQYF. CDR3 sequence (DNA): TGTGCCAGCAGCCAAGAGACAGGTCAAGAGACCCAGTACTTC.

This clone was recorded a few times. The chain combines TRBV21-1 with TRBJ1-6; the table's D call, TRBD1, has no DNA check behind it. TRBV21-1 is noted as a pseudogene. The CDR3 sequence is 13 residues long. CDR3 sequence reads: CASSPDRDSPLHF. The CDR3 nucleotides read TGTGCCAGCAGCCCGGACAGGGACTCACCCCTCCACTTT.

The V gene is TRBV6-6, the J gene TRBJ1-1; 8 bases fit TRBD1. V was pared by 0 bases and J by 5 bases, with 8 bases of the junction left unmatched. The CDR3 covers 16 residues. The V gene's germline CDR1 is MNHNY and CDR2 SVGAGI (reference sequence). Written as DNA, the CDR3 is TGTGCCAGCAGTTACTCGACAGGGGCGGGTTTTACTGAAGCTTTCTTT. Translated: CASSYSTGAGFTEAFF.

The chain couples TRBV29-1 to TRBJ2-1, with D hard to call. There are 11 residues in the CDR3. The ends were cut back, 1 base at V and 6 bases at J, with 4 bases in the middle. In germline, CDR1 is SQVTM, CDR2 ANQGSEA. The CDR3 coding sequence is TGCAGCGTTGAAGGCGTCAATGAGCAGTTCTTC. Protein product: CSVEGVNEQFF.

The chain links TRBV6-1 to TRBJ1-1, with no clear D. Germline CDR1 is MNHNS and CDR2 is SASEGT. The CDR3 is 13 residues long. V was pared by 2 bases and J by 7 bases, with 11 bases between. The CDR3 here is CASSERRVGEAFF. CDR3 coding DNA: TGTGCCAGCAGTGAAAGGAGGGTAGGTGAAGCTTTCTTT.

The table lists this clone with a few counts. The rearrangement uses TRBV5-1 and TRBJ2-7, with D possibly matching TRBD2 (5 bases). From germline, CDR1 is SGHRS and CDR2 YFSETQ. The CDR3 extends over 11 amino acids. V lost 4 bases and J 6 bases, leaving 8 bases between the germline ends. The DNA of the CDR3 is TGCGCCAGCAGCGGACTGGGCGAGCAGTACTTC. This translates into CASSGLGEQYF.

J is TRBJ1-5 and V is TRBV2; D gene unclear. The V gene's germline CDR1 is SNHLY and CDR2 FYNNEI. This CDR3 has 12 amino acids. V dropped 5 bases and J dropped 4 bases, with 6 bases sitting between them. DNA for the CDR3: TGTGCCAGCAGTAATTCTAATCAGCCCCAGCATTTT. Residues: CASSNSNQPQHF.

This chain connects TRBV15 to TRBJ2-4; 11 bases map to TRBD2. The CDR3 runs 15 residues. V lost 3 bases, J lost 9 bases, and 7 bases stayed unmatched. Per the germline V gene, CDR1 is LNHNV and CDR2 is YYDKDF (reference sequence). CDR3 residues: CATSSRLAGTVIQYF. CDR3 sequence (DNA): TGTGCCACCAGCAGCCGACTAGCGGGGACGGTCATTCAGTACTTC.

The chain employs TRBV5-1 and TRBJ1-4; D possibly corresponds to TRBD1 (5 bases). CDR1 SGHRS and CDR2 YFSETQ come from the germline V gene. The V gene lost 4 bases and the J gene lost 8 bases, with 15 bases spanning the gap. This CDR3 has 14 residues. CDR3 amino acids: CASSALGRREKLFF. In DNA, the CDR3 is TGCGCCAGCAGCGCGCTGGGGCGACGCGAAAAACTGTTTTTT. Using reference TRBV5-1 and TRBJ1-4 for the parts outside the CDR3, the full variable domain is KAGVTQTPRYLIKTRGQQVTLSCSPISGHRSVSWYQQTPGQGLQFLFEYFSETQRNKGNFPGRFSGRQFSNSRSEMNVSTLELGDSALYLCASSALGRREKLFFGSGTQLSVL.

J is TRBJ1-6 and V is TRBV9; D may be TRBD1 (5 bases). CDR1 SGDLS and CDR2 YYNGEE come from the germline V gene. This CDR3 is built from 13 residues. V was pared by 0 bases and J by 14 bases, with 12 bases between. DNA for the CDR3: TGTGCCAGCAGCGTAGGACCGTCGGACACCCTCCACTTT. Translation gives CASSVGPSDTLHF. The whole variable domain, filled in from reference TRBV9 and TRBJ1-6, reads DSGVTQTPKHLITATGQRVTLRCSPRSGDLSVYWYQQSLDQGLQFLIQYYNGEERAKGNILERFSAQQFPDLHSELNLSSLELGDSALYFCASSVGPSDTLHFGNGTRLTVT.

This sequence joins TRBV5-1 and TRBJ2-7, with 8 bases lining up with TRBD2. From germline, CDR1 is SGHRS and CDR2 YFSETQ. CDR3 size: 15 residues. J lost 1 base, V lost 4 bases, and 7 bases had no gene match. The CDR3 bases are TGCGCCAGCAGCCCTATAGCGGGGCGGTCCTACGAGCAGTACTTC. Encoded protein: CASSPIAGRSYEQYF.

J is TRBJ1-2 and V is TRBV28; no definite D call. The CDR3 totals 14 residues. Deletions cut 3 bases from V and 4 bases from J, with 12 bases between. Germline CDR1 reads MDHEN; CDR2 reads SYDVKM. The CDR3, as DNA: TGTGCCAGCAGTTTCGGTGGGTTCGGCTATGGCTACACCTTC. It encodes CASSFGGFGYGYTF.

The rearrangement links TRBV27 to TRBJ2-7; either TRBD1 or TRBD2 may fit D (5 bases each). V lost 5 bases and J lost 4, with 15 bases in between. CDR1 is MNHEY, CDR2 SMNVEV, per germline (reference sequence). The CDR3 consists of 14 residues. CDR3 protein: CASSPQGRTYEQYF. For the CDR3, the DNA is TGTGCCAGCAGTCCGCAGGGACGAACTTACGAGCAGTACTTC.

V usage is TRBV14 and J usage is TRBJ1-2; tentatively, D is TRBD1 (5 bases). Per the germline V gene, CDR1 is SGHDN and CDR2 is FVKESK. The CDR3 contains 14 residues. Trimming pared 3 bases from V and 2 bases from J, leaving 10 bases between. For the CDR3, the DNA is TGTGCCAGCAGCCAGGGGCAGCAGAACTATGGCTACACCTTC. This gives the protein CASSQGQQNYGYTF.

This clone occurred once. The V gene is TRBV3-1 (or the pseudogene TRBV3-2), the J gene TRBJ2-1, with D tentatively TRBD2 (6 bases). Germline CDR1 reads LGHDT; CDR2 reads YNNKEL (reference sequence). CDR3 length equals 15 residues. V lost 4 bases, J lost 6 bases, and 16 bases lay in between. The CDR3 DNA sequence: TGTGCCAGCAGCCTTTGGGGAGGCGGTGGCAATGAGCAGTTCTTC. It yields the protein CASSLWGGGGNEQFF.

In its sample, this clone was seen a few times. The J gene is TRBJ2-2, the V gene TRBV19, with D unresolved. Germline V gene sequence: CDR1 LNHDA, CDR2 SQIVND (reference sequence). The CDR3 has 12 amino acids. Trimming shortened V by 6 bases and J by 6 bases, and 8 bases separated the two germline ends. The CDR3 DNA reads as TGTGCCAGTAGCCCCCGGGCCGGGGAGCTGTTTTTT. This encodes CASSPRAGELFF.

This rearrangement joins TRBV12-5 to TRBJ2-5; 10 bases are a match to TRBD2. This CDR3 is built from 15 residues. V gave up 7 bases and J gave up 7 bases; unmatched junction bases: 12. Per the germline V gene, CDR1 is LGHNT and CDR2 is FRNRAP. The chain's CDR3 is CASDPAGGPSGTQYF. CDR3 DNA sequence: TGTGCTAGTGATCCAGCGGGGGGGCCGTCGGGGACCCAGTACTTC.

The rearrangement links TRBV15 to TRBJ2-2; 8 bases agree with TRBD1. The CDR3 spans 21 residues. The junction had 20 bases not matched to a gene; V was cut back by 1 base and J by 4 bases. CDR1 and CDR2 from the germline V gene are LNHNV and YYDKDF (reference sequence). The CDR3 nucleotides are TGTGCCACCAGCAGAGCAAGCACAGGGGGTGACTTTATACGTGGCACCGGGGAGCTGTTTTTT. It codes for CATSRASTGGDFIRGTGELFF.